What follows are 8 T cell receptor beta chains derived from one specimen sequenced in a study of metastatic and nonmetastatic thyroid tumors. Nobody among the patients had been given any treatment before thyroid surgery. From the PCR reads, TCRdb re-called clones with MiXCR. The repertoire holds 70,000 or so clones, with approximately 14% as singletons. The sample was blood. The receptors stem from a male donor with papillary thyroid cancer or a benign thyroid nodule (not recorded which). Some clones in this sample may be carry-over from other donors' samples.

Ten or more counts support this clone. V usage is TRBV6-1 and J usage is TRBJ2-3; 8 nucleotides agree with TRBD1. This CDR3 spans 14 amino acids. Germline CDR1 reads MNHNS; CDR2 reads SASEGT. V dropped 8 bases and J dropped 5; count of bases not matched to a gene: 9. CDR3 sequence reads: CASRGRGQGDTQYF. For the CDR3, the DNA is TGTGCCAGCCGAGGCAGGGGGCAAGGAGATACGCAGTATTTT.

The chain carries TRBV13 and TRBJ2-7; 8 bases agree with TRBD1. Germline V gene lookup returns CDR1 PRHDT and CDR2 FYEKMQ (reference sequence). J was trimmed by 2 bases and V by 6 bases; bases with no gene match: 15. The CDR3 loop spans 17 amino acids. CDR3 bases: TGTGCCAGCAGTGGTAGACAGGGACAGGCCAAGGCCTACGAGCAGTACTTC. Protein sequence: CASSGRQGQAKAYEQYF.

Many counts were recorded for this clone. The gene calls are TRBV7-2 and TRBJ2-1; weak D call: TRBD1 (6 bases). Trimming cost V 2 bases and J 3 bases, with 14 bases left between them. CDR1 and CDR2 (germline): SGHTA, FQGNSA. This CDR3 has 16 residues. Here the CDR3 DNA reads TGTGCCAGCAGCTTAATGACAGGTCACTACTACAATGAGCAGTTCTTC. Translating gives CASSLMTGHYYNEQFF.

The gene calls are TRBV18 and TRBJ2-5; D gene unclear. The CDR3 is made up of 15 amino acids. Germline loops: CDR1 KGHSH, CDR2 LQKENI. The V end lost 5 bases, the J end lost 0 bases, and 13 bases lay between the germline ends. The CDR3 DNA follows: TGTGCCAGCTCAGTTCTAACTAACCACCAAGAGACCCAGTACTTC. It specifies CASSVLTNHQETQYF.

This clone was seen repeatedly, ten times or more. V usage is TRBV14 and J usage is TRBJ2-5; D remains unclear. Germline V CDR1 and CDR2: SGHDN, FVKESK. V was clipped by 4 bases and J by 5 bases, with 17 bases between them. The CDR3 contains 15 residues. The CDR3 DNA follows: TGTGCCAGCAGCCCCCGGGTCGGTCTCAGGGAGACCCAGTACTTC. This translates into CASSPRVGLRETQYF.

With respect to this clone: It may be a read error: a sequence one base away is much more abundant. The chain links TRBV28 to TRBJ2-3; D gene unclear. The length of the CDR3 is 13 residues. V was pared by 5 bases and J by 1 base, with 7 bases between. Germline V gives CDR1 MDHEN, CDR2 SYDVKM. CDR3 loop: CASSLIGTDTQYF. Written as DNA, the CDR3 is TGTGCCAGCAGTCTTATCGGCACAGATACGCAGTATTTT.

The V call is TRBV2, the J call TRBJ2-1, with 7 bases that match TRBD1. Germline CDR1 is SNHLY and CDR2 is FYNNEI. J gave up 2 bases and V 6 bases, and 7 bases lay outside the gene matches. This CDR3 is 15 amino acids long. CDR3 protein: CASRREGATYNEQFF. CDR3 coding DNA: TGTGCCAGCAGGAGAGAGGGGGCAACCTACAATGAGCAGTTCTTC. Based on the CDR3 plus reference TRBV2 and TRBJ2-1, the full variable domain is EPEVTQTPSHQVTQMGQEVILRCVPISNHLYFYWYRQILGQKVEFLVSFYNNEISEKSEIFDDQFSVERPDGSNFTLKIRSTKLEDSAMYFCASRREGATYNEQFFGPGTRLTVL.

This clone was counted many times. The same CDR3 also results from other DNA sequences found in this sample. The chain joins TRBV28 to TRBJ1-3; D not certain. The CDR3 consists of 14 residues. Germline V CDR1 and CDR2: MDHEN, SYDVKM. Between the trimmed V and J ends, which lost 6 bases and 6 bases, there was a span of 15 bases. Here the CDR3 DNA reads TGTGCCAGCAGCACGCAAGGGTTCGTAAACACCATATATTTT. Amino acids: CASSTQGFVNTIYF.